This is a list of T cell receptor beta chains from one sample in a study of T cell responses to AZD1222 COVID-19 vaccine. Sequenced by immunoSEQ multiplex PCR; TCRdb stores in-frame clones only, minus some. The table includes 140,000 to 150,000 clones, approximately 85% detected once. The sequencing used peripheral blood, collected on day 0 of AZD1222 vaccination. The source is an adult in good health. Each CDR3 is given with its conserved first and last residue. A D gene is named only where the DNA matches it firmly. Only part of the rows carry a size: once, few, many, or a class if the clone is expanded.

j_call: TRBJ2-2
clone_size: once
cdr3_length: 13
d_call: -
v_call: TRBV19
cdr3_aa: CASNVPPTGELFF
cdr3_nt: TGTGCCAGTAACGTCCCACCCACCGGGGAGCTGTTTTTT

j_call: TRBJ2-5
clone_size: few
cdr3_length: 14
d_call: TRBD2
v_call: TRBV4-2
cdr3_aa: CASSQELAGETQYF
cdr3_nt: TGTGCCAGCAGCCAAGAACTAGCGGGGGAGACCCAGTACTTC

j_call: TRBJ1-3
clone_size: -
cdr3_length: 16
d_call: -
v_call: TRBV30
cdr3_aa: CASEGGPVSSGNTIYF
cdr3_nt: TGTGCCTCGGAGGGTGGTCCGGTCAGCTCTGGAAACACCATATATTTT

j_call: TRBJ2-5
clone_size: -
cdr3_length: 20
d_call: -
v_call: TRBV1
cdr3_aa: CTSSQVGIAGHQRSQETQYF
cdr3_nt: TGCACCAGCAGCCAAGTCGGCATAGCGGGACACCAAAGGAGCCAAGAGACCCAGTACTTC

j_call: TRBJ2-5
clone_size: -
cdr3_length: 13
d_call: -
v_call: TRBV5-1
cdr3_aa: CASSPPNQETQYF
cdr3_nt: TGCGCCAGCAGCCCACCCAACCAAGAGACCCAGTACTTC

j_call: TRBJ1-5
clone_size: -
cdr3_length: 12
d_call: -
v_call: TRBV3-1/TRBV3-2
cdr3_aa: CASSQASQPQHF
cdr3_nt: TGTGCCAGCAGCCAAGCTAGTCAGCCCCAGCATTTT

j_call: TRBJ2-7
clone_size: once
cdr3_length: 11
d_call: -
v_call: TRBV20-1
cdr3_aa: CSAAIATEQYF
cdr3_nt: TGCAGTGCCGCCATCGCGACCGAGCAGTACTTC

j_call: TRBJ1-4
clone_size: few
cdr3_length: 16
d_call: TRBD1
v_call: TRBV6-5
cdr3_aa: CASSYSGQGAGEKLFF
cdr3_nt: TGTGCCAGCAGTTACTCCGGCCAGGGGGCGGGTGAAAAACTGTTTTTT

j_call: TRBJ2-1
clone_size: -
cdr3_length: 14
d_call: TRBD2
v_call: TRBV3-1/TRBV3-2
cdr3_aa: CASSPQRGYNEQFF
cdr3_nt: TGTGCCAGCAGCCCGCAGCGGGGATACAATGAGCAGTTCTTC

j_call: TRBJ2-3
clone_size: few
cdr3_length: 14
d_call: -
v_call: TRBV13
cdr3_aa: CASSLGIRVDTQYF
cdr3_nt: TGTGCCAGCAGCTTAGGGATTAGGGTAGATACGCAGTATTTT

j_call: TRBJ2-7
clone_size: once
cdr3_length: 12
d_call: -
v_call: TRBV12-3/TRBV12-4
cdr3_aa: CASSLYSYEQYF
cdr3_nt: TGTGCCAGCAGTCTATACTCCTACGAGCAGTACTTC

j_call: TRBJ2-5
clone_size: -
cdr3_length: 12
d_call: -
v_call: TRBV7-9
cdr3_aa: CASSLQAETQYF
cdr3_nt: TGTGCCAGCAGCTTGCAGGCCGAGACCCAGTACTTC

j_call: TRBJ1-2
clone_size: -
cdr3_length: 14
d_call: -
v_call: TRBV28
cdr3_aa: CASSPGVAYYGYTF
cdr3_nt: TGTGCCAGCAGTCCAGGGGTCGCCTACTATGGCTACACCTTC

j_call: TRBJ2-7
clone_size: -
cdr3_length: 14
d_call: TRBD1
v_call: TRBV19
cdr3_aa: CASSMWDRGSEQYF
cdr3_nt: TGTGCCAGTAGTATGTGGGACAGGGGGTCCGAGCAGTACTTC

j_call: TRBJ1-3
clone_size: -
cdr3_length: 16
d_call: -
v_call: TRBV4-1
cdr3_aa: CASSQAGGNSGNTIYF
cdr3_nt: TGCGCCAGCAGCCAAGCGGGGGGCAACTCTGGAAACACCATATATTTT

j_call: TRBJ2-4
clone_size: few
cdr3_length: 14
d_call: -
v_call: TRBV29-1
cdr3_aa: CSVVEGWGKNIQYF
cdr3_nt: TGCAGCGTTGTTGAGGGCTGGGGCAAAAACATTCAGTACTTC

j_call: TRBJ1-2
clone_size: -
cdr3_length: 13
d_call: -
v_call: TRBV6-5
cdr3_aa: CASKSTAGYGYTF
cdr3_nt: TGTGCCAGCAAATCGACAGCGGGGTATGGCTACACCTTC

j_call: TRBJ1-3
clone_size: -
cdr3_length: 14
d_call: -
v_call: TRBV11-2
cdr3_aa: CASSATGSGNTIYF
cdr3_nt: TGTGCCAGCAGCGCTACAGGGTCGGGAAACACCATATATTTT